This TCR beta chain is drawn from a study of OX40 agonist ivuxolimab in advanced cancers. Assay used: immunoSEQ multiplex PCR; TCRdb lists only in-frame clones, some missing. The sample shows approximately 64,000 clones, 70% to 90% of them seen only once. CDR3 length: 16 amino acids. From germline, CDR1 is SEHNR and CDR2 FQNEAQ (reference sequence). Deletions cut 0 bases from V and 5 bases from J, with 16 bases between. This clone was counted only a few times. Specimen: CD4+ or CD8+ T cells sorted from blood, collected in a trial of the OX40 agonist ivuxolimab. The J gene is TRBJ1-2, the V gene TRBV7-9, with no clear D. This clonotype was obtained from an adult with an advanced solid tumor such as melanoma, head and neck, liver or kidney cancer. In DNA form, the CDR3 reads TGTGCCAGCAGCTTAGCGAACCCCACCCAATCATATGGCTACACCTTC. Translating it yields CASSLANPTQSYGYTF.